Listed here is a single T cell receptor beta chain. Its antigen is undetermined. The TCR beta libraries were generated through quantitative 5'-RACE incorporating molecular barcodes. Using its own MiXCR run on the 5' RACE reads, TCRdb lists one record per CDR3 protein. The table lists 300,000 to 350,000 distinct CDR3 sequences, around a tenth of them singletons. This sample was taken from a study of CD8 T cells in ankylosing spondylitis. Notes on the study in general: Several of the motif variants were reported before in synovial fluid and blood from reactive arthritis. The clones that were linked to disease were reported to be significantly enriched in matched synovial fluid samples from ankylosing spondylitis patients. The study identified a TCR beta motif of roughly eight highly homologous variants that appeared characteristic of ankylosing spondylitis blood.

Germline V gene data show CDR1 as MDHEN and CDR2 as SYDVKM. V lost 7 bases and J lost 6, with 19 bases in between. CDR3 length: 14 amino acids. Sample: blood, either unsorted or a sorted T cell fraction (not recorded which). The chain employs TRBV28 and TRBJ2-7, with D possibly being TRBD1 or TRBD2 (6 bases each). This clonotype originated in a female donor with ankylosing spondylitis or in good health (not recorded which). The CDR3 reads CASNLPGRGGEQYF. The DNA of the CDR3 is TGTGCCAGCAACTTGCCCGGCAGGGGAGGCGAGCAGTACTTC.